The next 15 T cell receptor beta chains were all read from a single sample in a study of CD8 T cells in ankylosing spondylitis. TCRdb re-called the 5' RACE reads with MiXCR, one entry per CDR3 protein. The sample has 35,000 or so distinct CDR3 sequences; about 17% are singletons. Specimen: blood. The receptors were gathered from a male donor with ankylosing spondylitis or in good health (not recorded which).

V usage is TRBV24-1 and J usage is TRBJ2-2; D is unclear. CDR1 and CDR2 from the germline V gene are KGHDR and SFDVKD. The CDR3 totals 11 residues. Trimming pared 9 bases from V and 2 bases from J, leaving 3 bases between. The CDR3 DNA reads as TGTGCCACCGGAAACACCGGGGAGCTGTTTTTT. Amino acids: CATGNTGELFF.

The rearrangement joins TRBV7-2 to TRBJ2-5, with a weak D call TRBD2 (6 bases). CDR3 length equals 14 residues. CDR1 and CDR2 from the germline V gene are SGHTA and FQGNSA. The ends were cut back, 4 bases at V and 4 bases at J, with 13 bases in the middle. CDR3 nucleotide sequence: TGTGCCAGCAGCTCCGTTAGCGGCGGAGAGACCCAGTACTTC. Translating gives CASSSVSGGETQYF.

This clonotype appeared a few times. This chain uses TRBV24-1 with TRBJ2-2; 7 nucleotides line up with TRBD1. This CDR3 contains 12 residues. V gave up 9 bases and J gave up 4 bases; unmatched junction bases: 1. Germline-derived CDR1 and CDR2 are KGHDR and SFDVKD. This CDR3 reads CATRQGTGELFF. In DNA, the CDR3 is TGTGCCACCCGACAGGGCACCGGGGAGCTGTTTTTT.

The V call is TRBV28, the J call TRBJ2-2; D is unclear. This CDR3 is built from 17 residues. Germline values: CDR1 MDHEN, CDR2 SYDVKM. V lost 1 base and J 6 bases, leaving 18 bases between the germline ends. The CDR3 DNA follows: TGTGCCAGCAGTTTATTGGCGTCGGACCTTGGAGCCGGGGAGCTGTTTTTT. Translation gives CASSLLASDLGAGELFF.

This clonotype was detected a few times. V and J are TRBV10-3 and TRBJ2-1, with D perhaps TRBD2 (6 bases). V was shortened by 8 bases and J by 9 bases, with 14 bases between the two germline ends. The CDR3 extends over 12 amino acids. Germline-derived CDR1 and CDR2 are ENHRY and SYGVKD. The CDR3 reads CAIRPPGGEQFF. CDR3 DNA: TGTGCCATCCGGCCCCCCGGGGGTGAGCAGTTCTTC.

This clonotype has a handful of counts. CDR3 DNA sequence: TGTGCCAGCAGCCAAGGGTCGCGGGGTTCCTACAATGAGCAGTTCTTC. Its protein is CASSQGSRGSYNEQFF. The gene calls are TRBV14 and TRBJ2-1; D is possibly TRBD2 (6 bases). The germline gives CDR1 SGHDN, CDR2 FVKESK. Between the trimmed V and J ends, which lost 1 base and 1 base, there was a span of 11 bases. This CDR3 is 16 amino acids long.

This sequence joins TRBV29-1 and TRBJ2-1, with D perhaps being TRBD1 or TRBD2 (5 bases each). Deletions cut 7 bases from V and 4 bases from J, with 14 bases between. The V gene's germline CDR1 is SQVTM and CDR2 ANQGSEA. The CDR3 is made up of 13 amino acids. In DNA form, the CDR3 reads TGCAGCGCTGCCCGGGACCTATACAATGAGCAGTTCTTC. This encodes CSAARDLYNEQFF.

J is TRBJ2-1 and V is TRBV20-1; D remains unclear. V shed 0 bases and J shed 3 bases, with 15 bases lying between them. Germline CDR1 and CDR2: DFQATT and SNEGSKA (reference sequence). This CDR3 is 16 amino acids long. DNA for the CDR3: TGCAGTGCTAGAGATCTTACAGCAGAACTCTACAATGAGCAGTTCTTC. It specifies CSARDLTAELYNEQFF.

This clonotype was seen more than once but under ten times. Written as DNA, the CDR3 is TGTGCCAGCAGCTCCCACGGAAAAGAAAAACTGTTTTTT. Protein product: CASSSHGKEKLFF. V usage is TRBV7-9 and J usage is TRBJ1-4; D call uncertain. The length of the CDR3 is 13 residues. V was cut by 4 bases and J by 8 bases, with 11 bases left in between. The germline V gene encodes CDR1 SEHNR and CDR2 FQNEAQ (reference sequence).

The chain couples TRBV27 to TRBJ1-5; TRBD1 agrees at 10 bases. With V trimmed by 5 bases and J by 0 bases, 4 bases remained unmatched. Per germline, CDR1 MNHEY and CDR2 SMNVEV (reference sequence). The CDR3 spans 16 residues. The CDR3 protein is CASSGTGDFSNQPQHF. DNA of the CDR3: TGTGCCAGCAGTGGGACAGGGGATTTTAGCAATCAGCCCCAGCATTTT.

This clonotype has only a few counts. The chain is built from TRBV14 and TRBJ2-1; maybe TRBD2 (7 bases). The germline V gene encodes CDR1 SGHDN and CDR2 FVKESK. Trimming took off 3 bases at V and 4 bases at J, with 16 bases between the two ends. The CDR3 covers 16 residues. CDR3 sequence: CASSQMGRGLYNEQFF. The CDR3 nucleotides read TGTGCCAGCAGCCAGATGGGGCGGGGGCTTTACAATGAGCAGTTCTTC.

This clonotype was seen a few times. The CDR3 DNA sequence: TGTGCCAGCAGCCCCTCCCCCCGAGGCATTCAGTACTTC. Translating it yields CASSPSPRGIQYF. The rearrangement joins TRBV7-2 to TRBJ2-4, with D uncertain. The CDR3 is 13 residues long. V was shortened by 5 bases and J by 9 bases, with 14 bases between the two germline ends. Germline values: CDR1 SGHTA, CDR2 FQGNSA. Filled out from reference TRBV7-2 and TRBJ2-4, the complete variable domain reads GAGVSQSPSNKVTEKGKDVELRCDPISGHTALYWYRQSLGQGLEFLIYFQGNSAPDKSGLPSDRFSAERTGGSVSTLTIQRTQQEDSAVYLCASSPSPRGIQYFGAGTRLSVL.

The chain links TRBV12-3 or TRBV12-4 to TRBJ1-2, with TRBD1 matching 8 bases. V trimming: 7 bases; J trimming: 10 bases; junction bases outside the gene matches: 11. The CDR3 is made up of 13 amino acids. For the CDR3, the DNA is TGTGCCAGCACCCGAGGACAGGGATTATCCTACACCTTC. It is translated as CASTRGQGLSYTF.

This clonotype was counted only a few times. The V call is TRBV20-1, the J call TRBJ2-2, with unresolved D. The CDR3 totals 13 residues. CDR1 and CDR2 (germline): DFQATT, SNEGSKA (reference sequence). V shed 3 bases and J shed 1 base, with 6 bases lying between them. The CDR3 DNA sequence: TGCAGTGCTAGTCGAGGGAACACCGGGGAGCTGTTTTTT. Protein sequence: CSASRGNTGELFF.

V and J are TRBV20-1 and TRBJ2-1; D remains unclear. The germline gives CDR1 DFQATT, CDR2 SNEGSKA (reference sequence). The CDR3 length is 12 residues. Trimming cost V 6 bases and J 4 bases, with 10 bases left between them. Here the CDR3 reads CSATGRYNEQFF. The CDR3 DNA sequence: TGCAGTGCCACCGGACGGTACAATGAGCAGTTCTTC.